This TCR beta chain appears in the sequencing data of a study of molecular identifiers for immune sequencing clone quantification (dated by TCRdb to between 2018 and 2020). Study-level background: For a replicate experiment, RNA from approximately 20,000 or 100,000 naive CD8 T cells was divided into five aliquots, of which four were sequenced. This methods study used CD8 T cells to benchmark TCR RNA copy counting and molecular-identifier clustering-based TCR repertoire sequencing (MIDCIRS). General study outcomes and caveats: Naive libraries contained spiked-in Jurkat TCR RNA (roughly ten copies' worth), which is not part of the donor repertoire. A single cell's worth of spiked-in Jurkat TCR RNA was reported detectable even among 850,000 to 1,000,000 naive CD8 T cells. Modeling indicated 2.5 to 3 TCR RNA copies recovered per cell, compared with about 9.4 by digital PCR, which implies a capture efficiency of about 27%. Clones above 20 RNA copies held over 97% of molecules in CMV-specific effector cells but under 1% in naive cells. When barcode sub-clustering was omitted, TCR diversity was inflated by chimeric consensus sequences, with chimeras reaching as high as 47%. Highly expanded clone sizes could be underestimated if identical TCR molecules share a barcode.

With regard to this clonotype: Its recognized antigen is unknown. No base quality information exists; no much larger clone differs at one position.

Libraries of naive CD8 T cells were built from anywhere between about 17,000 and 1,000,000 sorted cells, with 10%, 30% or 50% of the purified RNA used. Naive CD8 T cells, defined as CD8+CD4-CCR7+CD45RA+, were FACS-sorted into RLT Plus buffer on a BD FACSAria II. Detection sensitivity was tested by spiking Jurkat RNA equal to roughly 9 TCR copies' worth into samples containing about 20,000-1,000,000 naive CD8 T cells. Enrichment of CD8 T cells was performed with RosetteSep CD8+ T Cell Enrichment Cocktail and Ficoll-Paque, after which ACK red cell lysis was carried out. The library was generated by PCR. Data came from a NextSeq 500. Bulk TCR libraries were made following a previously described method, with the TCR primers given in Table S5. The Qiagen AllPrep DNA/RNA kit was used to purify total RNA. Before analysis, reads from multiple sequencing runs of the same library were pooled. As for the authors' bioinformatics: Reads were retained only if their TCR constant sequence matched exactly, and those retained reads were trimmed to 150 nt and grouped according to their 12-nt molecular barcodes. Reads within each barcode group were sub-clustered using a 15% Levenshtein threshold, and quality-weighted consensus sequences were constructed for each RNA molecule. Non-functional sequences were discarded, and so were lower-count sequences lying one edit away from another sequence. Barcode sub-clusters with fewer than 20% of the maximum read count were removed, based on fitting two negative binomial distributions. TCRdb ran its own pipeline on the public reads, namely fastp trimming at Q25 and MiXCR clone calling, and kept in-frame beta chains. Every entry covers one CDR3 protein and lists the most common genes and DNA from its rows. These V and J calls rely on TCRdb rather than the paper's analysis. The sample table contains more than 450,000 distinct CDR3 sequences; only one count was recorded for about 26% of them. Of the sample, approximately 0.8% is held by the ten largest clones.

The receptor was isolated from a human donor in good health. Some libraries in this study had Jurkat cell RNA spiked in. Sample: naive CD8+ T cells from blood, with Jurkat cell RNA spiked in. The cell subset or site label on this specimen signifies: FACS-sorted CD8+CD4-CCR7+CD45RA+ naive T cells.

Read as DNA, the sequence is TGTGCCAGCACCTTGGAGGACTCCTACGAGCAGTACTTC. This is translated as CASTLEDSYEQYF. The V and J segments used are TRBV6-2 or TRBV6-3 and TRBJ2-7; possibly the D gene is TRBD2, per 5 matching bases. The CDR3 contains 13 residues, cysteine and phenylalanine counted. The kept DNA is CDR3 alone, 39 bases in frame from the first base. The germline V gene provides CDR1 MNHEY and CDR2 SVGEGT. At the junction V is shortened by 7 bases and J by 0 bases, with 10 bases in between.